This T cell receptor (beta chain) was sequenced in a study of blood T cell repertoires in COVID-19. Under the authors' procedure: Reference gene primer amplification gave nucleated cell count estimates. This table comes from immunoSEQ multiplex PCR, and its TCRdb copy is limited to in-frame clones, with some not included. V, J and clone size derive from that table, while D and trimming were established from the DNA sequence. The table records about 58,000 clones, 90% of them present only once. The junction had 1 base not matched to a gene; V was cut back by 0 bases and J by 5 bases. The CDR3 sequence is 15 residues long. Germline CDR1 reads SGDLS; CDR2 reads YYNGEE.

The sequencing input was peripheral blood. V and J are TRBV9 and TRBJ2-7; 14 bases line up with TRBD2. The TCR sequence derives from a man between 60 and 75 years old with active COVID-19. Here the CDR3 DNA reads TGTGCCAGCAGCGTAGAGGGACTAGCGGGAGACGAGCAGTACTTC. It specifies CASSVEGLAGDEQYF.